This T cell receptor beta chain comes out of a study of T cells in Graves' hyperthyroidism and ophthalmopathy. Study context: The authors collected peripheral blood at initial diagnosis, before any treatment.

This clonotype was recorded once. The source material, RNA transcripts, was used to amplify TCR beta CDR3 regions. TCR CDR3 regions were first amplified by RT-PCR with HTBI primers. Using its own MiXCR run on the multiplex PCR reads, TCRdb lists one record per CDR3 protein. The data hold over 150,000 distinct CDR3 sequences, with around 17% observed a single time. Patients having uncontrolled infection, another autoimmune disease, pregnancy or lactation were not included. For the diagnoses, clinical symptoms, serum thyroxine and TRAb, thyroid ultrasound and orbital computed tomography were used. Germline assignment: CDR1 SQVTM and CDR2 ANQGSEA. Deletions cut 5 bases from V and 2 bases from J, with 7 bases between. There are 11 residues in the CDR3.

The sample was blood. V is TRBV29-1 and J is TRBJ2-7, with D possibly TRBD2 on 5 matching bases. This receptor was identified in a woman between 50 and 59 years old with Graves' hyperthyroidism. CDR3 in amino acids: CSVRGTYEQYF. In DNA form, the CDR3 reads TGCAGCGTTCGGGGTACCTACGAGCAGTACTTC.